These 30 T cell receptor beta chains originate from one sample sequenced in a study of T cells after yellow fever vaccination. Using its own MiXCR run on the 5' RACE reads, TCRdb lists one record per CDR3 protein. Among roughly 260,000 distinct CDR3 sequences listed, roughly 13% were seen once. The sample was CD4+ T cells sorted from PBMCs, taken 45 days after the yellow fever booster vaccination. The receptors derive from a man under 40 who received the YFV17D yellow fever vaccine.

The chain combines TRBV5-1 with TRBJ2-1; 7 bases align to TRBD2. After removal of 6 bases from V and 12 bases from J, the junction contained 12 bases not matched to a gene. The length of the CDR3 is 13 residues. Germline CDR1 and CDR2: SGHRS and YFSETQ. The CDR3 coding sequence is TGCGCCAGCACCCTGCGGCGGGGAGGGGCGCAGTTCTTC. Its translation: CASTLRRGGAQFF. The full variable domain, with the rest looked up from reference TRBV5-1 and TRBJ2-1, is KAGVTQTPRYLIKTRGQQVTLSCSPISGHRSVSWYQQTPGQGLQFLFEYFSETQRNKGNFPGRFSGRQFSNSRSEMNVSTLELGDSALYLCASTLRRGGAQFFGPGTRLTVL.

The gene calls are TRBV29-1 and TRBJ2-7; tentatively, D is TRBD2 (6 bases). The germline CDR1 and CDR2 sequences are SQVTM and ANQGSEA. The CDR3 totals 13 residues. Trimming removed 3 bases at V and 2 bases at J, with 11 bases between. CDR3 sequence (DNA): TGCAGCGTTGAGGGGGGAAGACCCTACGAGCAGTACTTC. Protein: CSVEGGRPYEQYF.

In its sample, this clonotype was seen a few times. The chain has TRBV15 and TRBJ2-1, with D perhaps TRBD2 (5 bases). Trimming removed 2 bases at V and 3 bases at J, with 14 bases between. This CDR3 region has 16 residues. Germline V lookup: CDR1 LNHNV, CDR2 YYDKDF (reference sequence). CDR3 sequence (DNA): TGTGCCACCAGCAGACGGGCCGGGAATGTCTACAATGAGCAGTTCTTC. Encoded protein: CATSRRAGNVYNEQFF. Supplemented by reference TRBV15 and TRBJ2-1, the full variable domain reads DAMVIQNPRYQVTQFGKPVTLSCSQTLNHNVMYWYQQKSSQAPKLLFHYYDKDFNNEADTPDNFQSRRPNTSFCFLDIRSPGLGDTAMYLCATSRRAGNVYNEQFFGPGTRLTVL.

CDR3 in DNA: TGTGCCTGGACTGAGTGGGTGGGGAGCTATGGCTACACCTTC. This codes for CAWTEWVGSYGYTF. This chain links TRBV30 with TRBJ1-2, with D unresolved. Germline loops: CDR1 GTSNPN, CDR2 SVGIG (reference sequence). CDR3 length: 14 amino acids. Trimming stripped 4 bases from V and 4 bases from J, with 16 bases between. The variable domain in full, completed from reference TRBV30 and TRBJ1-2, reads SQTIHQWPATLVQPVGSPLSLECTVEGTSNPNLYWYRQAAGRGLQLLFYSVGIGQISSEVPQNLSASRPQDRQFILSSKKLLLSDSGFYLCAWTEWVGSYGYTFGSGTRLTVV.

This clonotype has just a few counts. At one end, the junction sequence differs from germline, possibly due to a read error. This sequence joins TRBV20-1 and TRBJ2-3; D not certain. CDR1 and CDR2 from the germline V gene are DFQATT and SNEGSKA (reference sequence). This CDR3 region has 10 residues. In nucleotides, the CDR3 is TGCAGTGCGGGAACCACTACGAAGTATTTT. It is translated as CSAGTTTKYF.

In the case of this clonotype: Sequence at one end of the junction differs from germline and may be a read error. This chain connects TRBV6-2 or TRBV6-3 to TRBJ2-1; 7 nucleotides agree with TRBD2. The CDR3 totals 15 residues. Germline CDR1 is MNHEY and CDR2 is SVGEGT. In DNA form, the CDR3 reads TGTGCCAGCAGTTACGGCGGGAGCTCCTACAATGGGCAGTTCTTC. This encodes CASSYGGSSYNGQFF.

The J gene is TRBJ2-7, the V gene TRBV9; 8 bases align to TRBD2. The trim removed 4 bases at V and 0 bases at J, leaving 6 bases unmatched. The CDR3 length is 15 residues. Germline V gene lookup returns CDR1 SGDLS and CDR2 YYNGEE. This CDR3 is CASSPGGPSSYEQYF. Here the CDR3 DNA reads TGTGCCAGCAGCCCGGGGGGGCCGAGCTCCTACGAGCAGTACTTC.

This clonotype was seen ten or more times. CDR3 loop: CSASLGQGYDEQFF. The CDR3 nucleotides are TGCAGTGCTAGCTTAGGACAGGGGTACGATGAGCAGTTCTTC. The rearrangement uses TRBV20-1 and TRBJ2-1; TRBD1 matches 9 bases. Losses at the gene ends were 3 bases for V and 8 bases for J; bases not matched to a gene: 8. This CDR3 comprises 14 residues. Germline assignment: CDR1 DFQATT and CDR2 SNEGSKA (reference sequence).

The chain carries TRBV5-1 and TRBJ2-6; TRBD2 matches 8 bases. The CDR3 loop spans 16 amino acids. Germline V lookup: CDR1 SGHRS, CDR2 YFSETQ. Trimming took 4 bases from V and 0 from J; bases not matched to a gene: 3. The CDR3 loop reads CASSTSGGSGANVLTF. The DNA of the CDR3 is TGCGCCAGCAGCACTAGCGGAGGCTCTGGGGCCAACGTCCTGACTTTC.

The chain uses TRBV2 and TRBJ2-2, with D possibly matching TRBD1 (5 bases). Trimming cost V 7 bases and J 0 bases, with 9 bases left between them. The CDR3 runs to 14 residues. Germline V gene data show CDR1 as SNHLY and CDR2 as FYNNEI. The CDR3: CASMRTTNTGELFF. The CDR3 nucleotides are TGTGCCAGCATGAGGACAACGAACACCGGGGAGCTGTTTTTT.

The V call is TRBV11-2, the J call TRBJ1-4; possible D gene TRBD1, 6 bases. Trimming left V 2 bases short and J 14 bases short, with 21 bases between. The CDR3 length is 15 residues. From germline, CDR1 is SGHAT and CDR2 FQNNGV. In DNA form, the CDR3 reads TGTGCCAGCAGCTTATCGGACGGTCACTTTCAGGGGCTGTTTTTT. Its protein is CASSLSDGHFQGLFF. Based on the CDR3 plus reference TRBV11-2 and TRBJ1-4, the full variable domain is EAGVAQSPRYKIIEKRQSVAFWCNPISGHATLYWYQQILGQGPKLLIQFQNNGVVDDSQLPKDRFSAERLKGVDSTLKIQPAKLEDSAVYLCASSLSDGHFQGLFFGSGTQLSVL.

This clonotype occurred a few times. This chain links TRBV6-5 with TRBJ2-7; D is tentatively TRBD1 or TRBD2 (6 bases each). Germline V gene sequence: CDR1 MNHEY, CDR2 SVGAGI. V lost 7 bases and J lost 6, with 22 bases in between. This CDR3 is built from 15 residues. CDR3 DNA sequence: TGTGCCAGCACCACCGGGGGCGGATCCCCCTTCGAGCAGTACTTC. Protein product: CASTTGGGSPFEQYF.

At least ten counts were recorded for this clonotype. The rearrangement uses TRBV27 and TRBJ2-7; no firm D call. The V and J ends lost 5 bases and 4 bases respectively, with 15 bases between them. From germline, CDR1 is MNHEY and CDR2 SMNVEV (reference sequence). CDR3 length: 14 amino acids. The CDR3 sequence: CASSPAYHGYEQYF. Here the CDR3 DNA reads TGTGCCAGCAGTCCCGCCTACCACGGGTACGAGCAGTACTTC.

In nucleotides, the CDR3 is TGTGCCAGCAGTTTCCTAGCAGAGCAGTACTTC. This encodes CASSFLAEQYF. The chain links TRBV28 to TRBJ2-7; tentative D call: TRBD2 (5 bases). The CDR3 runs 11 residues. Germline CDR1 MDHEN, CDR2 SYDVKM. V was cut by 3 bases and J by 7 bases, with 7 bases left in between. Looking up the rest from reference TRBV28 and TRBJ2-7 gives the full variable domain: DVKVTQSSRYLVKRTGEKVFLECVQDMDHENMFWYRQDPGLGLRLIYFSYDVKMKEKGDIPEGYSVSREKKERFSLILESASTNQTSMYLCASSFLAEQYFGPGTRLTVT.

CDR3 in DNA: TGTGCCAGCAGTTTCCCCCGGGTCCCAAGGCCTGAAGCTTTCTTT. It encodes CASSFPRVPRPEAFF. The chain recombines TRBV28 with TRBJ1-1, with D unresolved. The CDR3 sequence is 15 residues long. The germline V and J ends were trimmed by 3 bases and 6 bases, with 17 bases remaining between them. The germline V gene encodes CDR1 MDHEN and CDR2 SYDVKM.

This chain uses TRBV9 with TRBJ2-2; 8 bases match TRBD1. Germline CDR1 and CDR2: SGDLS and YYNGEE. The V and J ends lost 4 bases and 4 bases, in that order; junction bases with no gene match: 6. The CDR3 is 15 residues long. The CDR3 coding sequence is TGTGCCAGCAGCTCGAGACAGGGGCCCACCGGGGAGCTGTTTTTT. Translating gives CASSSRQGPTGELFF. The whole variable domain, remainder taken from reference TRBV9 and TRBJ2-2, is DSGVTQTPKHLITATGQRVTLRCSPRSGDLSVYWYQQSLDQGLQFLIQYYNGEERAKGNILERFSAQQFPDLHSELNLSSLELGDSALYFCASSSRQGPTGELFFGEGSRLTVL.

This clonotype came up a few times. The chain is built from TRBV28 and TRBJ2-2; TRBD2 might be the D (5 bases). Trimming cost V 7 bases and J 2 bases, with 17 bases left between them. This CDR3 contains 16 residues. CDR1 is MDHEN and CDR2 is SYDVKM in the germline V gene. CDR3 loop: CASIEGTPRNTGELFF. CDR3 sequence (DNA): TGTGCCAGCATAGAGGGAACTCCCCGTAACACCGGGGAGCTGTTTTTT.

This clonotype was observed a few times. The gene calls are TRBV20-1 and TRBJ2-1; 11 bases map to TRBD2. Looked up from germline, CDR1 is DFQATT and CDR2 is SNEGSKA (reference sequence). CDR3 length equals 15 residues. V gave up 5 bases and J gave up 4 bases; unmatched junction bases: 7. CDR3 amino acids: CSAGQTSGVYNEQFF. The CDR3 bases are TGCAGTGCTGGGCAGACTAGCGGGGTTTACAATGAGCAGTTCTTC.

This clonotype was picked up many times. V and J are TRBV10-3 and TRBJ2-3, with 7 nucleotides matching TRBD1. V lost 3 bases and J lost 7; bases outside the gene matches: 7. This CDR3 comprises 14 residues. CDR1 and CDR2 from the germline V gene are ENHRY and SYGVKD. CDR3 residues: CAISEDRVTHTQYF. CDR3 sequence (DNA): TGTGCCATCAGTGAAGACAGGGTTACACATACGCAGTATTTT.

This chain links TRBV2 with TRBJ1-5; TRBD1 matches 7 bases. The V and J ends lost 8 bases and 3 bases, in that order; junction bases with no gene match: 7. Germline lookup yields CDR1 SNHLY and CDR2 FYNNEI. The CDR3 runs 14 residues. CDR3 loop: CASGGTVNNQPQHF. CDR3 nucleotides: TGTGCCAGCGGGGGGACAGTCAACAATCAGCCCCAGCATTTT.

There are a few counts of this clonotype. This chain connects TRBV7-9 to TRBJ2-3, with D possibly being TRBD1 (7 bases). This CDR3 contains 15 residues. Trimming stripped 1 base from V and 3 bases from J, with 11 bases between. CDR1 SEHNR and CDR2 FQNEAQ come from the germline V gene (reference sequence). The CDR3 sequence is CASSLVTGTTDTQYF. For the CDR3, the DNA is TGTGCCAGCAGCTTAGTGACAGGGACTACAGATACGCAGTATTTT.

The V call is TRBV19, the J call TRBJ2-2; D gene ambiguous. The CDR3 sequence is 10 residues long. From germline, CDR1 is LNHDA and CDR2 SQIVND (reference sequence). V lost 6 bases to trimming and J lost 7 bases, with 3 bases between them. This chain's CDR3 is CASRNGELFF. The CDR3 region has the DNA TGTGCCAGTAGGAACGGGGAGCTGTTTTTT.

The rearrangement links TRBV5-5 to TRBJ2-2, with TRBD1 identical over 8 bases. Germline V gives CDR1 SGHKS, CDR2 YYEKEE (reference sequence). CDR3 size: 14 residues. V shed 4 bases and J 5 bases; nucleotides not matched to a gene: 4. The CDR3: CASSLTGVTGELFF. In DNA, the CDR3 is TGTGCCAGCAGCCTGACAGGGGTTACCGGGGAGCTGTTTTTT.

This clonotype was seen a handful of times. V usage is TRBV7-2 and J usage is TRBJ2-7; D might be TRBD1 or TRBD2, each matching 5 bases. The CDR3 runs 15 residues. Germline CDR1 and CDR2: SGHTA and FQGNSA. V was shortened by 4 bases and J by 6 bases, with 19 bases between the two germline ends. CDR3 sequence reads: CASSSSPGALAEQYF. The CDR3 DNA is TGTGCCAGCAGCTCCAGTCCCGGGGCCCTCGCCGAGCAGTACTTC.

In this sample, this clonotype turned up many times. This sequence joins TRBV5-1 and TRBJ2-7; 7 bases map to TRBD1. The CDR3 runs to 14 residues. Germline lookup yields CDR1 SGHRS and CDR2 YFSETQ. The J segment lost 0 bases and the V segment lost 4 bases, leaving 4 bases of the junction unmatched. CDR3 nucleotides: TGCGCCAGCAGCATCGACAGGGTCTCCTACGAGCAGTACTTC. It translates to CASSIDRVSYEQYF. The variable domain in full, completed from reference TRBV5-1 and TRBJ2-7, reads KAGVTQTPRYLIKTRGQQVTLSCSPISGHRSVSWYQQTPGQGLQFLFEYFSETQRNKGNFPGRFSGRQFSNSRSEMNVSTLELGDSALYLCASSIDRVSYEQYFGPGTRLTVT.

V gene TRBV12-3 or TRBV12-4 combines with J gene TRBJ2-7; TRBD1 is a possible D gene (6 bases). Deletions cut 7 bases from V and 6 bases from J, with 19 bases between. The CDR3 has 14 amino acids. The DNA of the CDR3 is TGTGCCAGCAAGCCGTCGGGCAGGGGCGGCGAGCAGTACTTC. Its translation: CASKPSGRGGEQYF.

This clonotype has only a few counts. The genes are TRBV3-1 and TRBJ2-1; 8 bases are shared with TRBD2. Germline lookup yields CDR1 LGHDT and CDR2 YNNKEL (reference sequence). The V segment lost 0 bases and the J segment 10 bases; nucleotides outside the gene matches: 11. The CDR3 sequence is 16 residues long. CDR3 in amino acids: CASSQEYLTGGQEQFF. CDR3 coding DNA: TGTGCCAGCAGCCAAGAATATTTGACGGGAGGGCAAGAGCAGTTCTTC.

This sequence joins TRBV7-7 and TRBJ2-1; D is possibly TRBD1 (6 bases). Deletions cut 6 bases from V and 4 bases from J, with 16 bases between. Germline CDR1 SSHAT, CDR2 FNYEAQ (reference sequence). The CDR3 loop spans 15 amino acids. Here the CDR3 reads CASSSGHLNYNEQFF. CDR3 nucleotide sequence: TGTGCCAGCAGTTCGGGACACCTCAATTACAATGAGCAGTTCTTC. Using reference TRBV7-7 and TRBJ2-1 for the parts outside the CDR3, the full variable domain is GAGVSQSPRYKVTKRGQDVTLRCDPISSHATLYWYQQALGQGPEFLTYFNYEAQPDKSGLPSDRFSAERPEGSISTLTIQRTEQRDSAMYRCASSSGHLNYNEQFFGPGTRLTVL.

This chain uses TRBV20-1 with TRBJ2-7; the D gene is possibly TRBD1 (5 bases). V was clipped by 2 bases and J by 5 bases, with 16 bases between them. CDR1 and CDR2 from the germline V gene are DFQATT and SNEGSKA (reference sequence). This CDR3 region has 14 residues. CDR3 DNA: TGCAGTGCTAGAAAGGCAGGGATAATGAACGAGCAGTACTTC. It is translated as CSARKAGIMNEQYF.

The rearrangement uses TRBV27 and TRBJ2-2; weak D call: TRBD1 (5 bases). The V and J ends lost 4 bases and 3 bases respectively, with 12 bases between them. Germline assignment: CDR1 MNHEY and CDR2 SMNVEV (reference sequence). The CDR3 runs to 15 residues. The CDR3: CASSSPRTYTGELFF. In DNA form, the CDR3 reads TGTGCCAGCAGTTCACCGCGGACATACACCGGGGAGCTGTTTTTT.